These 9 T cell receptor beta chains originate from one sample sequenced in a study of glioma-infiltrating T cells after dendritic cell vaccination. As for time point: after dendritic cell vaccination, including at tumor progression/relapse. Produced via immunoSEQ multiplex PCR; TCRdb's table is partial and in-frame only. The data contain 110,000 or so clones, roughly 89% of them singletons. This sample comprised blood, obtained after dendritic cell vaccination. The receptors were sampled from a human donor with glioblastoma.

This sequence joins TRBV11-3 and TRBJ1-4; D is possibly TRBD1 (5 bases). V was shortened by 3 bases and J by 1 base, with 6 bases between the two germline ends. The length of the CDR3 is 14 residues. Germline V gene data show CDR1 as SGHNT and CDR2 as YENEEA. CDR3 coding DNA: TGTGCCAGCAGCTTCCAGGGAACTAATGAAAAACTGTTTTTT. Protein sequence: CASSFQGTNEKLFF.

As concerns this clone: A read error is likely here: a far larger clone is one base away. V and J are TRBV5-4 and TRBJ2-7; D is perhaps TRBD1 (5 bases). The CDR3 spans 14 residues. The germline V and J ends were trimmed by 1 base and 4 bases, with 12 bases remaining between them. The germline CDR1 and CDR2 sequences are SGHNT and YYREEE (reference sequence). In DNA, the CDR3 is TGTGCCAGCAGCTTGTACGGACAAACATACGAGCAGTACTTC. Translating it yields CASSLYGQTYEQYF.

This sequence joins TRBV28 and TRBJ1-2; 8 bases match TRBD1. The V gene end was trimmed by 6 bases and the J gene end by 2 bases; junction bases not matched to a gene: 8. In germline, CDR1 is MDHEN, CDR2 SYDVKM. This CDR3 region has 15 residues. The DNA of the CDR3 is TGTGCCAGCAGCTCGACAGGGGTTCAGAACTATGGCTACACCTTC. Translated, it gives CASSSTGVQNYGYTF.

The chain is built from TRBV9 and TRBJ2-5; 12 bases are shared with TRBD2. Germline CDR1 is SGDLS and CDR2 is YYNGEE. The CDR3 spans 15 residues. V lost 0 bases to trimming and J lost 7 bases; unmatched junction nucleotides: 4. The CDR3 coding sequence is TGTGCCAGCAGCGTAGGGACTAGCGGGGTTGCGACCCAGTACTTC. Protein sequence: CASSVGTSGVATQYF.

The chain is built from TRBV19 and TRBJ2-6, with D maybe TRBD2 (6 bases). From germline, CDR1 is LNHDA and CDR2 SQIVND (reference sequence). The CDR3 length is 15 residues. V shed 6 bases and J shed 0 bases, with 9 bases lying between them. This chain's CDR3 is CASSLGGSGANVLTF. CDR3 in DNA: TGTGCCAGTAGCCTCGGGGGCTCTGGGGCCAACGTCCTGACTTTC.

The V gene is TRBV7-9, the J gene TRBJ1-2; D is unclear. This CDR3 region has 13 residues. The germline V gene has CDR1 SEHNR and CDR2 FQNEAQ (reference sequence). Trimming cost V 2 bases and J 8 bases, with 12 bases left between them. The CDR3 loop reads CASSLTNMVGYTF. The CDR3 DNA reads TGTGCCAGCAGCTTAACAAATATGGTGGGCTACACCTTC. Filled out from reference TRBV7-9 and TRBJ1-2, the complete variable domain reads DTGVSQNPRHKITKRGQNVTFRCDPISEHNRLYWYRQTLGQGPEFLTYFQNEAQLEKSRLLSDRFSAERPKGSFSTLEIQRTEQGDSAMYLCASSLTNMVGYTFGSGTRLTVV.

The J gene is TRBJ2-1, the V gene TRBV27; perhaps TRBD2 as D (6 bases). Trimming left V 4 bases short and J 4 bases short, with 11 bases between. The CDR3 spans 14 residues. The germline V gene encodes CDR1 MNHEY and CDR2 SMNVEV (reference sequence). The CDR3 protein is CASSSTGEYNEQFF. The CDR3 DNA is TGTGCCAGCAGTTCCACGGGGGAATACAATGAGCAGTTCTTC.

The V and J genes are TRBV6-1 and TRBJ1-2, with TRBD1 identical over 7 bases. The germline gives CDR1 MNHNS, CDR2 SASEGT. The CDR3 is made up of 13 amino acids. V lost 5 bases to trimming and J lost 4 bases; unmatched junction nucleotides: 4. The CDR3 loop reads CASSKDRAYGYTF. DNA of the CDR3: TGTGCCAGCAGTAAAGACAGGGCCTATGGCTACACCTTC.

This rearrangement joins TRBV29-1 to TRBJ1-1; D is ambiguous. V was cut by 7 bases and J by 3 bases, with 6 bases left in between. Looked up from germline, CDR1 is SQVTM and CDR2 is ANQGSEA. This CDR3 is 10 amino acids long. CDR3 in DNA: TGCAGCGGAGCGGACACTGAAGCTTTCTTT. It specifies CSGADTEAFF.